The sequence of this T cell receptor (beta chain) was determined in a study of CD8+CD57+ T cells in acquired aplastic anemia. Findings and caveats of the study: Significance was not reached for CD8+ Simpson's diversity between patients and controls. Found in both controls and patients were twenty-nine CD8+ CDR3 sequences. Relative to total CD4+ and CD8+ pools, CD8+CD57+ cells had lower diversity in patients.

This CDR3 has 13 residues. V was pared by 7 bases and J by 5 bases, with 12 bases between. The V gene's germline CDR1 is SGHRS and CDR2 YFSETQ. Sequencing was done on patients that had shown CD8+CD57+ cell expansion by flow cytometry. Beads enriched the CD8+CD57+ cells, and these gave a mean 1.6 ug DNA. Regarding this clonotype: Its cognate antigen is unknown.

Both TCR beta VDJ combination and CDR3 sequence profiling were carried out. Genomic DNA was the template for this profiling. TCRdb fed the reads into MiXCR, producing one record per CDR3 protein. The table shows some 16,000 distinct CDR3 sequences, with under 40% occurring only once. The chain carries TRBV5-1 and TRBJ2-2; D might be TRBD1 or TRBD2, each matching 5 bases. Source material: CD8+CD57+ T cells sorted from PBMCs. The subset was: bead-enriched CD8+CD57+ effector memory T cells from SAA patients. The receptor was derived from a human donor with aplastic anemia. This CDR3 is CASLVEGTGELFF. CDR3 bases: TGCGCCAGCCTCGTAGAGGGGACCGGGGAGCTGTTTTTT.